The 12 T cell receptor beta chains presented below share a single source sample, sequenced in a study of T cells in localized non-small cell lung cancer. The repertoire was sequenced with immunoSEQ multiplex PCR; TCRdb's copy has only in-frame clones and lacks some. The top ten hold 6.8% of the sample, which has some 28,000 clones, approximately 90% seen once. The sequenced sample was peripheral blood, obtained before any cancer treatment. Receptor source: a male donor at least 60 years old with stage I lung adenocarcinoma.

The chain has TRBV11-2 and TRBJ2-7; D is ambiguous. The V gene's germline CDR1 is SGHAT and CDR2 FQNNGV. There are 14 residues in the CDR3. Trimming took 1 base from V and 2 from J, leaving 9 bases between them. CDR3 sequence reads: CASSLGASPYEQYF. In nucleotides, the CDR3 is TGTGCCAGCAGCTTAGGGGCCAGCCCCTACGAGCAGTACTTC.

CDR3 in DNA: TGTGCCAGCAGCCAATCGTGGGGGCGAATTGCCAATGAGCAGTTCTTC. This codes for CASSQSWGRIANEQFF. V usage is TRBV9 and J usage is TRBJ2-1; D is possibly TRBD1 (6 bases). The V gene's germline CDR1 is SGDLS and CDR2 YYNGEE. The CDR3 has 16 residues. V lost 4 bases to trimming and J lost 6 bases, with 20 bases between them.

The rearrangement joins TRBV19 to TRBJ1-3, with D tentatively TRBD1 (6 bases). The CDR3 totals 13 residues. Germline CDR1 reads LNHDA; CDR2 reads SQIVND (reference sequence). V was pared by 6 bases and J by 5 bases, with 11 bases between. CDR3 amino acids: CASSWDTRNTIYF. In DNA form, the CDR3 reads TGTGCCAGTAGCTGGGACACTCGAAACACCATATATTTT. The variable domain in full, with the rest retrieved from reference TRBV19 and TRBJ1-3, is DGGITQSPKYLFRKEGQNVTLSCEQNLNHDAMYWYRQDPGQGLRLIYYSQIVNDFQKGDIAEGYSVSREKKESFPLTVTSAQKNPTAFYLCASSWDTRNTIYFGEGSWLTVV.

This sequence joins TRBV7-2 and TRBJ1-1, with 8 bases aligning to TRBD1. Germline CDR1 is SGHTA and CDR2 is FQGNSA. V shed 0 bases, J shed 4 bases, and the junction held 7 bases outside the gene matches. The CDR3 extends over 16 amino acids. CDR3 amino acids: CASSLAPGGMGTEAFF. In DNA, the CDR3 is TGTGCCAGCAGCTTAGCGCCAGGGGGCATGGGCACTGAAGCTTTCTTT.

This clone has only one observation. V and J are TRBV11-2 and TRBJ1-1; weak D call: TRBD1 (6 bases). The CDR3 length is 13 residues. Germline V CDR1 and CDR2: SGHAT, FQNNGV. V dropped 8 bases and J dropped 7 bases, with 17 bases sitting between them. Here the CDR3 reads CASGKTWTVEAFF. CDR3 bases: TGTGCCAGCGGAAAAACATGGACAGTTGAAGCTTTCTTT. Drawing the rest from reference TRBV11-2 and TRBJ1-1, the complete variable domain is EAGVAQSPRYKIIEKRQSVAFWCNPISGHATLYWYQQILGQGPKLLIQFQNNGVVDDSQLPKDRFSAERLKGVDSTLKIQPAKLEDSAVYLCASGKTWTVEAFFGQGTRLTVV.

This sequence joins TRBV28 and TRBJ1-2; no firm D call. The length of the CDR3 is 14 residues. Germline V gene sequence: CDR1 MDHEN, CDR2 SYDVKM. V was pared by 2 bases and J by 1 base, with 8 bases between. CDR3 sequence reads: CASSLEQLNYGYTF. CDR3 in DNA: TGTGCCAGCAGTTTAGAACAGCTTAACTATGGCTACACCTTC.

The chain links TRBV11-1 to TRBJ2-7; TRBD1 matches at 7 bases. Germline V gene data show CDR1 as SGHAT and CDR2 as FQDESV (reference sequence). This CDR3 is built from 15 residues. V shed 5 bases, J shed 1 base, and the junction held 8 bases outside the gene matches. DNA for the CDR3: TGTGCCAGCAGCCCTCAGGGGGACGGGTCCTACGAGCAGTACTTC. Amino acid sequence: CASSPQGDGSYEQYF.

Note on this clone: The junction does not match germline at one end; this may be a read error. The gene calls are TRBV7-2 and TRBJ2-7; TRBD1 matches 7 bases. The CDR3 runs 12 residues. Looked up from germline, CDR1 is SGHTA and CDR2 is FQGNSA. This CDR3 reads CASSRAPGTAIF. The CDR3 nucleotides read TGTGCCAGCAGTCGGGCCCCCGGGACAGCCATCTTC.

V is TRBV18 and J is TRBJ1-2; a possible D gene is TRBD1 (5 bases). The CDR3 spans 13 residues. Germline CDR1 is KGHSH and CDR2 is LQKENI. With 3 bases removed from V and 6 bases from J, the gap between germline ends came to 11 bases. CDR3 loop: CASSPGREDGYTF. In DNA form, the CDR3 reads TGTGCCAGCTCACCGGGACGGGAAGATGGCTACACCTTC.

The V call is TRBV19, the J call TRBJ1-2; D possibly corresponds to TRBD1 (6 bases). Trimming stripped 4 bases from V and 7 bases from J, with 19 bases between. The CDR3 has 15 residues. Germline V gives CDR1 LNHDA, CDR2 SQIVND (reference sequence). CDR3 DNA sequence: TGTGCCAGTAGTACCGAGACAGGCCCCGGGACTGGCTACACCTTC. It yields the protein CASSTETGPGTGYTF.

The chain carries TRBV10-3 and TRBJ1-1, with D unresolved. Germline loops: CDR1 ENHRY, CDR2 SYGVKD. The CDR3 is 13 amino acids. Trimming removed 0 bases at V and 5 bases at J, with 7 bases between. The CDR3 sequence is CAISESGSTEAFF. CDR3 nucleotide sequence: TGTGCCATCAGTGAGTCGGGGTCAACTGAAGCTTTCTTT.

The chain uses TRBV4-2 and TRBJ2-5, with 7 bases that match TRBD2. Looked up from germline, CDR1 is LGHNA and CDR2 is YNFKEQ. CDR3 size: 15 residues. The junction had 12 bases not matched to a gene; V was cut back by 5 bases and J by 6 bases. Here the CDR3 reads CASSLEPAGLQTQYF. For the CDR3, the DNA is TGTGCCAGCAGCTTAGAACCAGCGGGGCTGCAGACCCAGTACTTC.